This T cell receptor beta chain was recorded in a study of TIL therapy for anti-PD-1-resistant metastatic lung cancer. Turning to the study itself: Half of patients were current or former smokers. By whole-exome sequencing, median non-synonymous tumor mutation burden was roughly 1.6 mutations per megabase.

Per germline, CDR1 SGHRS and CDR2 YFSETQ. Trimming cost V 3 bases and J 5 bases; bases outside gene matches: 5. The CDR3 extends over 16 amino acids. Time point reported: pre-treatment sample, taken before nivolumab and TIL therapy. Stage 4 NSCLC adults joined between October 2017 and January 2020. This clone came up once. The libraries were made with immunoSEQ v3. Only in-frame clones appear in the TCRdb table, and some are missing; sequencing was by immunoSEQ multiplex PCR. The profile covers 50,000 or so clones, with around 79% appearing a single time and roughly 5% taken by the ten largest. The clonotype was recovered from a woman between 25 and 85 years old with non-small cell lung cancer. The source material was blood, sampled at baseline. The genes are TRBV5-1 and TRBJ2-2; 12 positions agree with TRBD2. DNA for the CDR3: TGCGCCAGCAGCTCTCTAGCGGGAGGGCCAACCGGGGAGCTGTTTTTT. It is translated as CASSSLAGGPTGELFF.